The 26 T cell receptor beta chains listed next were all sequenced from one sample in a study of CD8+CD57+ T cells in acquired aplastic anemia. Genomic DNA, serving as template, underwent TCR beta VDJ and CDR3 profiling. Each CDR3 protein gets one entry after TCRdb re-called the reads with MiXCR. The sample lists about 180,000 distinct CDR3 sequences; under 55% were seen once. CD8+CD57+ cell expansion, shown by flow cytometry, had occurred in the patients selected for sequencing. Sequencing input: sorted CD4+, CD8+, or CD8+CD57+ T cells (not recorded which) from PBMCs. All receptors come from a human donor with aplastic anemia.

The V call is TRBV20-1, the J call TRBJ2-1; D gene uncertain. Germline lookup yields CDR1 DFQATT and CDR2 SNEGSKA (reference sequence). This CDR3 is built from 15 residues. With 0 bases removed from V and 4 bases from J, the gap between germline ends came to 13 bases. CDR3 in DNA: TGCAGTGCTAGAGATCGGTCTAGAGATTACAATGAGCAGTTCTTC. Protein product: CSARDRSRDYNEQFF.

In nucleotides, the CDR3 is TGCAGCGTTTGGGGGGACAGGGAGGGGAACACTGAAGCTTTCTTT. Translated: CSVWGDREGNTEAFF. This sequence joins TRBV29-1 and TRBJ1-1; 9 nucleotides match TRBD1. Germline assignment: CDR1 SQVTM and CDR2 ANQGSEA. Trimming removed 5 bases from V and 1 base from J; junction bases left unmatched: 8. This CDR3 comprises 15 residues.

The CDR3 protein is CASSLLWVERNSPLHF. The CDR3 region has the DNA TGTGCCAGCAGCTTGCTATGGGTCGAGCGGAATTCACCCCTCCACTTT. The rearrangement uses TRBV5-6 and TRBJ1-6, with D uncertain. The V gene lost 1 base and the J gene lost 7 bases, with 15 bases spanning the gap. Germline values: CDR1 SGHDT, CDR2 YYEEEE. This CDR3 is built from 16 residues.

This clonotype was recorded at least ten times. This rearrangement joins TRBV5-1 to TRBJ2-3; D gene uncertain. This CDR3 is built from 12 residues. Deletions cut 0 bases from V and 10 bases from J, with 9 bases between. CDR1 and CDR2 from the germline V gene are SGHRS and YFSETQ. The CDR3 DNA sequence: TGCGCCAGCAGCTTGGCTGGGCAGCCGCAGTATTTT. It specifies CASSLAGQPQYF.

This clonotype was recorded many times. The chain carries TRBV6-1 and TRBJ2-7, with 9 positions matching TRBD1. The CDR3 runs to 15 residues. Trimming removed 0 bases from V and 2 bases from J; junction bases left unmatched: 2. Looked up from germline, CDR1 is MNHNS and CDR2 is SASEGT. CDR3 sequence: CASSEANRGPYEQYF. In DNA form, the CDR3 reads TGTGCCAGCAGTGAAGCAAACAGGGGGCCCTACGAGCAGTACTTC.

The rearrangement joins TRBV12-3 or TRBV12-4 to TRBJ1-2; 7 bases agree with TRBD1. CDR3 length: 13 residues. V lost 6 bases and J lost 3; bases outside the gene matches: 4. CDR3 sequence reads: CASRLGQDYGYTF. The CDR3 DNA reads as TGTGCCAGCAGGCTAGGACAGGACTATGGCTACACCTTC.

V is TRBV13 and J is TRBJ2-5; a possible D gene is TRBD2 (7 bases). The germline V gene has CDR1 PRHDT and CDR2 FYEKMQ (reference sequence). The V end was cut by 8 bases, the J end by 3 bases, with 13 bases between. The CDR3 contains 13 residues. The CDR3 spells CASGGAGEETQYF. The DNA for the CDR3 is TGTGCCAGCGGGGGGGCAGGGGAAGAGACCCAGTACTTC.

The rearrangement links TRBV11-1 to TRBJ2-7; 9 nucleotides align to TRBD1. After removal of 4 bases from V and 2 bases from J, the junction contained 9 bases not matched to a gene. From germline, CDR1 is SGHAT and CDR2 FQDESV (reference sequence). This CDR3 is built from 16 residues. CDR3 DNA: TGTGCCAGCAGCTCATTACAGGGGGCTTTAGCCTACGAGCAGTACTTC. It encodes CASSSLQGALAYEQYF. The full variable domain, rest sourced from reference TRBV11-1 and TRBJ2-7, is EAEVAQSPRYKITEKSQAVAFWCDPISGHATLYWYRQILGQGPELLVQFQDESVVDDSQLPKDRFSAERLKGVDSTLKIQPAELGDSAMYLCASSSLQGALAYEQYFGPGTRLTVT.

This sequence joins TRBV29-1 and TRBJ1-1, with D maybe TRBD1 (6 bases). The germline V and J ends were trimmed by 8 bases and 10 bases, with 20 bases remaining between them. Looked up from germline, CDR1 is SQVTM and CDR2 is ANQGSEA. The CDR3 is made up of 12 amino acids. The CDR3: CSSPGGGLAAFF. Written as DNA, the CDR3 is TGCAGCAGCCCTGGAGGGGGACTCGCAGCTTTCTTT. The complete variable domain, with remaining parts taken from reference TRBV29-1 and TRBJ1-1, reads SAVISQKPSRDICQRGTSLTIQCQVDSQVTMMFWYRQQPGQSLTLIATANQGSEATYESGFVIDKFPISRPNLTFSTLTVSNMSPEDSSIYLCSSPGGGLAAFFGQGTRLTVV.

The DNA for the CDR3 is TGCAGCGTTGGGGGGGGGGCCAACAATCAGCCCCAGCATTTT. It specifies CSVGGGANNQPQHF. The chain employs TRBV29-1 and TRBJ1-5, with D possibly TRBD1 on 6 matching bases. CDR1 SQVTM and CDR2 ANQGSEA come from the germline V gene. V gave up 4 bases and J gave up 3 bases, with 13 bases separating them. CDR3 length equals 14 residues.

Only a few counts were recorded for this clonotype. The CDR3 sequence: CASSLKLGGGQPQHF. CDR3 nucleotides: TGTGCCAGCAGCTTAAAGTTGGGGGGGGGGCAGCCCCAGCATTTT. The chain has TRBV11-1 and TRBJ1-5; possible D gene TRBD1, 5 bases. Germline V gene data show CDR1 as SGHAT and CDR2 as FQDESV (reference sequence). Trimming removed 2 bases at V and 7 bases at J, with 15 bases between. This CDR3 is 15 amino acids long.

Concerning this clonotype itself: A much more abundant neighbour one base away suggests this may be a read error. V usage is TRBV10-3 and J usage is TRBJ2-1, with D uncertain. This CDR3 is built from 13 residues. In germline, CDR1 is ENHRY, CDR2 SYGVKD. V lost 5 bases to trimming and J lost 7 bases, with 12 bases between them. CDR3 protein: CAISYSTGNEQFF. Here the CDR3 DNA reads TGTGCCATCAGTTACTCGACGGGTAATGAGCAGTTCTTC.

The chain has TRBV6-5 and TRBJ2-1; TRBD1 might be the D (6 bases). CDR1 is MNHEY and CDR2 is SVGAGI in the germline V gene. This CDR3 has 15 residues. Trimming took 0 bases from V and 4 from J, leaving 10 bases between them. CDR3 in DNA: TGTGCCAGCAGTTACTCGTCAGGGGCATACAATGAGCAGTTCTTC. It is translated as CASSYSSGAYNEQFF.

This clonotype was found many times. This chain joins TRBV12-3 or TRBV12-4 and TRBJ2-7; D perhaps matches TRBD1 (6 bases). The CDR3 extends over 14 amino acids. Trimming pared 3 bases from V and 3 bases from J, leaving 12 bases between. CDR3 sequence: CASSFGGPGYEQYF. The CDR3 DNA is TGTGCCAGCAGTTTTGGGGGCCCGGGCTACGAGCAGTACTTC.

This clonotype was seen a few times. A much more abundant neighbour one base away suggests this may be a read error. The CDR3 DNA sequence: TGTGCTAGCAGCTCCGGACTAGCGGGGGCCGTCACCGGGGAGCTGTTTTTT. This translates into CASSSGLAGAVTGELFF. The chain couples TRBV7-7 to TRBJ2-2, with TRBD2 matching over 13 bases. The germline V gene encodes CDR1 SSHAT and CDR2 FNYEAQ (reference sequence). CDR3 length equals 17 residues.

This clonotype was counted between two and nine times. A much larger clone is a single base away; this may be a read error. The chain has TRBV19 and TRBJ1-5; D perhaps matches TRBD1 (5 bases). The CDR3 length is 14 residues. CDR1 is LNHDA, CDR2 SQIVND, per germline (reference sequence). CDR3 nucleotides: TGTACCAGTAGTTTCCAGGGAAGCAATCAGCCCCAGCATTTT. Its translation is CTSSFQGSNQPQHF.

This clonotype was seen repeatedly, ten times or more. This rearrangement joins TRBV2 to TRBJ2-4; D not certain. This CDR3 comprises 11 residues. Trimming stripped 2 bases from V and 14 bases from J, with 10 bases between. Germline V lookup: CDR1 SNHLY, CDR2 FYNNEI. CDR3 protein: CASSEQVAKYF. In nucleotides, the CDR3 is TGTGCCAGCAGTGAACAGGTGGCGAAGTACTTC.

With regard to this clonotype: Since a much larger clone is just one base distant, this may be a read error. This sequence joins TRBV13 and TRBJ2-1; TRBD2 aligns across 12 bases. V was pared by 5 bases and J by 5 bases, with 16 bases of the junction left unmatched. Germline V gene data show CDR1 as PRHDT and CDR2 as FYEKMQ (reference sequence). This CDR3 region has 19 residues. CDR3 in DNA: TGTGCCAGCAGCCCCGGACTAGCGGGGTTGTTTATGACGGACAATGAGCAGTTCTTC. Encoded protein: CASSPGLAGLFMTDNEQFF.

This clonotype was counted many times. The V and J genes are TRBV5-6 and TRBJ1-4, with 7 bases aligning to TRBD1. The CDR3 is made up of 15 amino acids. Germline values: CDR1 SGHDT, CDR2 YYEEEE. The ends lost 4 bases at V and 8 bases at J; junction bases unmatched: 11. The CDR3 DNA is TGTGCCAGCAGCCCCCGGACAGGAATCAGAGAAAAACTGTTTTTT. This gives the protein CASSPRTGIREKLFF.

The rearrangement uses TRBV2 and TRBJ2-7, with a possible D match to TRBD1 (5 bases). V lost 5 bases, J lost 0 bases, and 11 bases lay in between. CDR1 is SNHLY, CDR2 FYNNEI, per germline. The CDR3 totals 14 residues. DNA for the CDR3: TGTGCCAGCAGTCGACAGTCGGTCTCCTACGAGCAGTACTTC. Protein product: CASSRQSVSYEQYF.

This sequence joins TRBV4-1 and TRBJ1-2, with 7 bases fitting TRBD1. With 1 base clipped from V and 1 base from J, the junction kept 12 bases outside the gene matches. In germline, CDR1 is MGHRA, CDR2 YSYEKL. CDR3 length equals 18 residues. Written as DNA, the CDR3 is TGCGCCAGCAGCCAAGCCCAGCCCGGGACAGCCTTTAACTATGGCTACACCTTC. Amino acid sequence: CASSQAQPGTAFNYGYTF.

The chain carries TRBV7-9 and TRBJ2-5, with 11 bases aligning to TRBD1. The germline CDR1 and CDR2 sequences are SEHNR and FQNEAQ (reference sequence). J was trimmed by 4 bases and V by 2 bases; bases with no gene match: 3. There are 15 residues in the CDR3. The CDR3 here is CASSLRTGGIETQYF. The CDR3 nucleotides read TGTGCCAGCAGCTTAAGGACAGGGGGCATAGAGACCCAGTACTTC.

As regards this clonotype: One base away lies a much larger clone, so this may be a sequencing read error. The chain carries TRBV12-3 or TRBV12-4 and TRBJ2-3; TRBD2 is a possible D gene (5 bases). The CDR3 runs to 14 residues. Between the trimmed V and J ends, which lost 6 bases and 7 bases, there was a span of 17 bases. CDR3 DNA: TGTGCCAGCAGCCGGACTGTTGCTCCCAATACGCAGTATTTT. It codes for CASSRTVAPNTQYF.

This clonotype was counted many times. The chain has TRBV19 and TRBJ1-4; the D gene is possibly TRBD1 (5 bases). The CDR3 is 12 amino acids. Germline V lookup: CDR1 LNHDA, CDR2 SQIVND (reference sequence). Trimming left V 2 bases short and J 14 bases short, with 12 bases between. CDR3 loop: CASSILNRRLFF. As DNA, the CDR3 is TGTGCCAGTAGTATATTAAACAGGAGGCTGTTTTTT.

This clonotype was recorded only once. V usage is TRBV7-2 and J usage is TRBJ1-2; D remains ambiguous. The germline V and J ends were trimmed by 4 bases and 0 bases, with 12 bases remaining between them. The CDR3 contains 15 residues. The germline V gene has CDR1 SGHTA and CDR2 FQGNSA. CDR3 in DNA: TGTGCCAGCAGCTCCCATCGACTGTCTAACTATGGCTACACCTTC. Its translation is CASSSHRLSNYGYTF.

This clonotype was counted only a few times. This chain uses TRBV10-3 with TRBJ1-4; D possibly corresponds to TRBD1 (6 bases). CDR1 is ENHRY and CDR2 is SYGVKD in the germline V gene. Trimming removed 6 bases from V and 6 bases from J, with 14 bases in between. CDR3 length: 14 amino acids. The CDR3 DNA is TGTGCCATCAGGAACCCAGGGGAGGATGAAAAACTGTTTTTT. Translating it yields CAIRNPGEDEKLFF.